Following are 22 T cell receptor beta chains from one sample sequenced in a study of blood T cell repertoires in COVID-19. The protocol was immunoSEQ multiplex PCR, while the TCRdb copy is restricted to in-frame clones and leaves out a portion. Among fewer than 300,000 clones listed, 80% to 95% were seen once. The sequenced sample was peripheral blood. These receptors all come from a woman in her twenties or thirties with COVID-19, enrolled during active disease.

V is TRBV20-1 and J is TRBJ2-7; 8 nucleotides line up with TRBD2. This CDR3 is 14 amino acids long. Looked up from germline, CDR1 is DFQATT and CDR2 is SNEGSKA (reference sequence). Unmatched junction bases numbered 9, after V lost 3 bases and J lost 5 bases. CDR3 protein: CSASRAGVGDEQYF. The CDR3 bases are TGCAGTGCTAGTAGAGCGGGAGTAGGGGACGAGCAGTACTTC.

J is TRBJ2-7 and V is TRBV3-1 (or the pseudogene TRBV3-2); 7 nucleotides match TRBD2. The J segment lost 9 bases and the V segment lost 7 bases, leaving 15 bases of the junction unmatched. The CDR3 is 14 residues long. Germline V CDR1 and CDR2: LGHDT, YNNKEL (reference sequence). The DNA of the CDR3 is TGTGCCAGCAAACCCTCGGGACTGGGAGGGGTGCAGTACTTC. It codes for CASKPSGLGGVQYF.

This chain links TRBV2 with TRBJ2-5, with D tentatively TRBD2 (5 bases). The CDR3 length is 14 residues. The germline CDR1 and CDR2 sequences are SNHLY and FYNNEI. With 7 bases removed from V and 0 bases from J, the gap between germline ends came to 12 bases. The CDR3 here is CASIAGGYQETQYF. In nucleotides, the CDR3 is TGTGCCAGCATAGCAGGCGGGTACCAAGAGACCCAGTACTTC. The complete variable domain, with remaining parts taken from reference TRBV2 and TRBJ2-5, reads EPEVTQTPSHQVTQMGQEVILRCVPISNHLYFYWYRQILGQKVEFLVSFYNNEISEKSEIFDDQFSVERPDGSNFTLKIRSTKLEDSAMYFCASIAGGYQETQYFGPGTRLLVL.

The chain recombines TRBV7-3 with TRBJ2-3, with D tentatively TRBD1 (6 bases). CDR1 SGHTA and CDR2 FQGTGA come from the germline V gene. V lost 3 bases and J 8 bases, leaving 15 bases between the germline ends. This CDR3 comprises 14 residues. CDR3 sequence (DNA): TGTGCCAGCAGCTTTGAACAGGGTTTAGGTACGCAGTATTTT. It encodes CASSFEQGLGTQYF. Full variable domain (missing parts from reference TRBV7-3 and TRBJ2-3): GAGVSQTPSNKVTEKGKYVELRCDPISGHTALYWYRQSLGQGPEFLIYFQGTGAADDSGLPNDRFFAVRPEGSVSTLKIQRTERGDSAVYLCASSFEQGLGTQYFGPGTRLTVL.

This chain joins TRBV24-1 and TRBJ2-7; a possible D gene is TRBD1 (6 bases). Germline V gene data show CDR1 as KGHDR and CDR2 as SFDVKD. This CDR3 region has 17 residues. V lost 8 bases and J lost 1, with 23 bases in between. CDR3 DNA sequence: TGTGCCACCACTAAAAATCCAGAGGACAGCCGTTCCTACGAGCAGTACTTC. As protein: CATTKNPEDSRSYEQYF.

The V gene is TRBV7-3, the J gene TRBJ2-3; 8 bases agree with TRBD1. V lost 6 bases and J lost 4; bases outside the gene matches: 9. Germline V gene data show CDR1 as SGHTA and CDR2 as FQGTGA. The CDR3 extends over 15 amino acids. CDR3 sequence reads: CASSPARDRPDTQYF. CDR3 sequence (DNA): TGTGCCAGCAGTCCCGCTCGGGACAGGCCAGATACGCAGTATTTT.

CDR3 in amino acids: CASSPPTGGNTEAFF. CDR3 in DNA: TGTGCCAGCTCACCACCCACAGGGGGGAACACTGAAGCTTTCTTT. The chain has TRBV18 and TRBJ1-1; 8 nucleotides line up with TRBD1. V gave up 0 bases and J gave up 1 base; unmatched junction bases: 1. CDR3 length: 15 residues. Germline values: CDR1 KGHSH, CDR2 LQKENI.

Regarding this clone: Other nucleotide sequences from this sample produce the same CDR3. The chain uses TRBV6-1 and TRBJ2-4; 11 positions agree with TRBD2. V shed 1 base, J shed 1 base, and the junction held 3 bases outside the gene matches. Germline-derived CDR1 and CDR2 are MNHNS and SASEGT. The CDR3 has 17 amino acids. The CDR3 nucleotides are TGTGCCAGCAGTGAAGGTAGCGGGAGGGGGGCCAAAAACATTCAGTACTTC. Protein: CASSEGSGRGAKNIQYF.

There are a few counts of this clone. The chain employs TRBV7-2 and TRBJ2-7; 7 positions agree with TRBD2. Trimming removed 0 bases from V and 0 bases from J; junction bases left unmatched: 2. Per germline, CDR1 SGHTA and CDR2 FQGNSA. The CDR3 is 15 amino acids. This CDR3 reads CASSLAGGSSYEQYF. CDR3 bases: TGTGCCAGCAGCTTAGCTGGCGGGAGCTCCTACGAGCAGTACTTC.

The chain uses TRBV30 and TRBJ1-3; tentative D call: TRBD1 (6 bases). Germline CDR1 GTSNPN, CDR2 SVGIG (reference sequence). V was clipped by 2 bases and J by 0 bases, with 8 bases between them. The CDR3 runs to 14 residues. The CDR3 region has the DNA TGTGCCTGGAGTCGAGGGGGCTCTGGAAACACCATATATTTT. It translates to CAWSRGGSGNTIYF.

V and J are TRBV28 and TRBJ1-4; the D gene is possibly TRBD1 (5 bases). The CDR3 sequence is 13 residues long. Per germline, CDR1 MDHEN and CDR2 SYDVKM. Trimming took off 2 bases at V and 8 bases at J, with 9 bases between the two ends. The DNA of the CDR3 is TGTGCCAGCAGTTTAGGGGCTAGGGAAAAACTGTTTTTT. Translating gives CASSLGAREKLFF. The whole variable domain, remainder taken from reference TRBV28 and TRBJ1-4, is DVKVTQSSRYLVKRTGEKVFLECVQDMDHENMFWYRQDPGLGLRLIYFSYDVKMKEKGDIPEGYSVSREKKERFSLILESASTNQTSMYLCASSLGAREKLFFGSGTQLSVL.

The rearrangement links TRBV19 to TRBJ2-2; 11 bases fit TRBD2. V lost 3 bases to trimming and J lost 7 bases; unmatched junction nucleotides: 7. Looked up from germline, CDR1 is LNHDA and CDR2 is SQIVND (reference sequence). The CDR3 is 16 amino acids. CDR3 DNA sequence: TGTGCCAGTAGTATTATAGCGGGAGGGCCAGGCGGGGAGCTGTTTTTT. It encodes CASSIIAGGPGGELFF.

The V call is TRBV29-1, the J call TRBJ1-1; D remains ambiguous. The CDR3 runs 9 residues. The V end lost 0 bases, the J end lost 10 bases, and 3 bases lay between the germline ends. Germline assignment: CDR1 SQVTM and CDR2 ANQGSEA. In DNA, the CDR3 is TGCAGCGTTGAAGATCGAGCTTTCTTT. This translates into CSVEDRAFF.

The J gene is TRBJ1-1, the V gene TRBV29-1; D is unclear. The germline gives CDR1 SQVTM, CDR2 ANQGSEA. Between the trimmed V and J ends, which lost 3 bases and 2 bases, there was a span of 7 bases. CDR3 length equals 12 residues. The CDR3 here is CSVERANTEAFF. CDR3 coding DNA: TGCAGCGTTGAGCGCGCCAACACTGAAGCTTTCTTT.

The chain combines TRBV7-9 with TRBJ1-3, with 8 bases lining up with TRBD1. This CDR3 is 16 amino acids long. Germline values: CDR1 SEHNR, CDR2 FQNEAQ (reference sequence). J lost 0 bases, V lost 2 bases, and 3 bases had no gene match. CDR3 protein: CASSLNRGFSGNTIYF. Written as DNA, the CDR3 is TGTGCCAGCAGCTTAAACAGGGGGTTCTCTGGAAACACCATATATTTT. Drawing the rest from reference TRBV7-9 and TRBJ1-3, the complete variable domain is DTGVSQNPRHKITKRGQNVTFRCDPISEHNRLYWYRQTLGQGPEFLTYFQNEAQLEKSRLLSDRFSAERPKGSFSTLEIQRTEQGDSAMYLCASSLNRGFSGNTIYFGEGSWLTVV.

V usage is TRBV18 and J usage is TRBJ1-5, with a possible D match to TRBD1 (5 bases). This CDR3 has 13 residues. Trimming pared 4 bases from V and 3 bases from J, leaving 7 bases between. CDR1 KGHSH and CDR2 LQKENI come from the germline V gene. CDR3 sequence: CASSRGDNQPQHF. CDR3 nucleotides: TGTGCCAGCTCACGGGGGGACAATCAGCCCCAGCATTTT.

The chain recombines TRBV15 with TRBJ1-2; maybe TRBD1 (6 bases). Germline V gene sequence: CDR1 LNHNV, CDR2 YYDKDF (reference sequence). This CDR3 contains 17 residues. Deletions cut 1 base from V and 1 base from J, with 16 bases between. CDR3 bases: TGTGCCACCAGCAGAGGACAGGAAAGGTCCCTTAACTATGGCTACACCTTC. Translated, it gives CATSRGQERSLNYGYTF. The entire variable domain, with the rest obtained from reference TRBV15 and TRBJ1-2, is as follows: DAMVIQNPRYQVTQFGKPVTLSCSQTLNHNVMYWYQQKSSQAPKLLFHYYDKDFNNEADTPDNFQSRRPNTSFCFLDIRSPGLGDTAMYLCATSRGQERSLNYGYTFGSGTRLTVV.

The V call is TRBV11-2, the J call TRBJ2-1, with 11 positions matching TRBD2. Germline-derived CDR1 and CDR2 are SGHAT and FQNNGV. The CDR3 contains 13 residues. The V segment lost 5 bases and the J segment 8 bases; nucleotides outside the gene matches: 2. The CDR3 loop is CASSRSGGDEQFF. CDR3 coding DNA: TGTGCCAGCAGCCGTAGCGGGGGGGATGAGCAGTTCTTC. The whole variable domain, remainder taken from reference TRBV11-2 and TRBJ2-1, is EAGVAQSPRYKIIEKRQSVAFWCNPISGHATLYWYQQILGQGPKLLIQFQNNGVVDDSQLPKDRFSAERLKGVDSTLKIQPAKLEDSAVYLCASSRSGGDEQFFGPGTRLTVL.

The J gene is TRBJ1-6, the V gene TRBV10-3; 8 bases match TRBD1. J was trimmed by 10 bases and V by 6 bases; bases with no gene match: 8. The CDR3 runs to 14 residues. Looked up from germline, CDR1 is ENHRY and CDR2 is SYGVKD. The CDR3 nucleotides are TGTGCCATCAGACGGGACAGGCCGGGGTCACCCCTCCACTTT. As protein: CAIRRDRPGSPLHF.

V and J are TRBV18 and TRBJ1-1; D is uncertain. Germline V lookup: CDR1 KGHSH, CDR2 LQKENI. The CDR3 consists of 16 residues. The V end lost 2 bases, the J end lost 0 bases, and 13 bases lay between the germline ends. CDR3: CASSPSNPVLNTEAFF. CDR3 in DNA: TGTGCCAGCTCACCAAGTAATCCGGTACTGAACACTGAAGCTTTCTTT.

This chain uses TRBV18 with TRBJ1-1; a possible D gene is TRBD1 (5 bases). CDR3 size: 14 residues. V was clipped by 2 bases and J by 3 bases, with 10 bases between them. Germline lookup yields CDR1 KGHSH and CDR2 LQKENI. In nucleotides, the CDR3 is TGTGCCAGCTCACCATATGGAGGGGACACTGAAGCTTTCTTT. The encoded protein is CASSPYGGDTEAFF.

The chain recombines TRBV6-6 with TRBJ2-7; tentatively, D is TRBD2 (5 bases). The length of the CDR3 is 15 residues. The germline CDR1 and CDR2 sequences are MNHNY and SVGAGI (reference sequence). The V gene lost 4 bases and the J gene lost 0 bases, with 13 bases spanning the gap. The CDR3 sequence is CASSLRARNSYEQYF. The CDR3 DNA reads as TGTGCCAGCAGTTTGCGGGCAAGGAACTCCTACGAGCAGTACTTC.